Below are 2 T cell receptor beta chains sequenced from a single sample in a study of tissue T cells after allogeneic stem cell transplantation. Sequenced by immunoSEQ multiplex PCR; TCRdb stores in-frame clones only, minus some. The sample shows about 5,000 clones, roughly half of them seen only once. Time point meaning: mouse harvest day 7 after allogeneic transplant. Each mouse received 10^7 T-cell-depleted marrow cells plus 10^6 splenic CD5+ T cells by tail vein. Sequenced sample: gut tissue. The receptors here all came from a female BALB/c mouse given C57BL/6 T cells with graft-versus-host disease after an allogeneic hematopoietic cell transplant.

This clone turned up a few times. The genes are named according to mouse. The CDR3 is cut off 1 residue early in the read; its end comes from the germline J gene. The genes are TRBV13-3 and TRBJ2-3; no firm D call. Germline V gene sequence: CDR1 NNHDY, CDR2 SYVADS. V was pared by 3 bases and J by 2 bases, with 7 bases between. The length of the CDR3 is 13 residues. The CDR3 bases that were read are TGTGCCAGCAGTGGGTACAATGCAGAAACGCTGTAT. Translating gives CASSGYNAETLY. In full, the CDR3 is CASSGYNAETLYF.

With regard to this clone: Gene labels here are mouse ones. The read ends 1 residue shy of where the CDR3 ends; the end is completed using the germline J gene. The chain recombines TRBV3 with TRBJ1-3; 7 bases are shared with TRBD1. Germline V gene sequence: CDR1 SNHLY, CDR2 FYNGKV (reference sequence). The CDR3 runs 15 residues. J was trimmed by 0 bases and V by 5 bases; bases with no gene match: 4. Incomplete CDR3 DNA: TGTGCCAGCAGCCCGGGACAGAATTCTGGAAATACGCTCTAT. It yields the protein CASSPGQNSGNTLY. The full-length CDR3 reads as CASSPGQNSGNTLYF.